What follows are 32 T cell receptor beta chains derived from one specimen sequenced in a study of human T cells and chemical hapten exposure. The template was total RNA from unfractionated whole blood. MiXCR, applied by TCRdb to the 5' RACE reads, yields one record per CDR3 protein. In the table there are about 80,000 distinct CDR3 sequences, approximately 15% of which are singletons. These receptors were obtained from a female donor in good health.

This clonotype was counted only a few times. This chain connects TRBV7-2 to TRBJ2-1; the D gene is possibly TRBD2 (5 bases). This CDR3 spans 15 amino acids. The ends were cut back, 0 bases at V and 4 bases at J, with 10 bases in the middle. Germline-derived CDR1 and CDR2 are SGHTA and FQGNSA. CDR3 sequence: CASSLASDMYNEQFF. The CDR3 coding sequence is TGTGCCAGCAGCTTAGCTAGCGACATGTACAATGAGCAGTTCTTC.

The chain joins TRBV2 to TRBJ2-3, with 7 positions matching TRBD2. This CDR3 has 14 residues. The germline V gene encodes CDR1 SNHLY and CDR2 FYNNEI. V shed 4 bases, J shed 9 bases, and the junction held 10 bases outside the gene matches. Here the CDR3 reads CASSGRTSPWTQYF. The CDR3 DNA is TGTGCCAGCAGTGGGCGGACTAGTCCCTGGACGCAGTATTTT.

This clonotype was seen only a few times. Here the CDR3 reads CSARSSSFYEQYF. The DNA of the CDR3 is TGCAGTGCTAGATCGAGTAGCTTCTACGAGCAGTACTTC. V usage is TRBV20-1 and J usage is TRBJ2-7; D uncertain. Germline CDR1 and CDR2: DFQATT and SNEGSKA (reference sequence). This CDR3 comprises 13 residues. Trimming stripped 2 bases from V and 3 bases from J, with 11 bases between.

This clonotype was detected a few times. J is TRBJ1-5 and V is TRBV19; a weak D match, TRBD1 (5 bases). Germline V gene data show CDR1 as LNHDA and CDR2 as SQIVND (reference sequence). The CDR3 covers 14 residues. Trimming pared 1 base from V and 9 bases from J, leaving 13 bases between. As DNA, the CDR3 is TGTGCCAGTAGTATAGGACAGTTTGATACGCCCCAGCATTTT. This encodes CASSIGQFDTPQHF. The entire variable domain, with the rest obtained from reference TRBV19 and TRBJ1-5, is as follows: DGGITQSPKYLFRKEGQNVTLSCEQNLNHDAMYWYRQDPGQGLRLIYYSQIVNDFQKGDIAEGYSVSREKKESFPLTVTSAQKNPTAFYLCASSIGQFDTPQHFGDGTRLSIL.

This clonotype was detected a few times. The chain has TRBV12-3 or TRBV12-4 and TRBJ1-1, with D uncertain. Trimming removed 5 bases from V and 6 bases from J, with 13 bases in between. The CDR3 spans 13 residues. The CDR3 sequence: CASSLTETSEAFF. The CDR3 nucleotides are TGTGCCAGCAGTCTTACAGAGACATCTGAAGCTTTCTTT.

This clonotype was counted between two and nine times. The rearrangement uses TRBV6-1 and TRBJ1-2; D may be TRBD1 (6 bases). V was clipped by 5 bases and J by 3 bases, with 7 bases between them. The CDR3 has 12 amino acids. The germline V gene has CDR1 MNHNS and CDR2 SASEGT. The chain's CDR3 is CASSQGHYGYTF. As DNA, the CDR3 is TGTGCCAGCAGTCAGGGGCACTATGGCTACACCTTC.

The V call is TRBV5-1, the J call TRBJ1-4; no firm D call. V lost 4 bases and J lost 5, with 12 bases in between. There are 14 residues in the CDR3. Looked up from germline, CDR1 is SGHRS and CDR2 is YFSETQ. The DNA of the CDR3 is TGCGCCAGCAGCCCACGGGCAGAGAATGAAAAACTGTTTTTT. This codes for CASSPRAENEKLFF.

The chain joins TRBV9 to TRBJ2-7; 9 bases fit TRBD2. Per the germline V gene, CDR1 is SGDLS and CDR2 is YYNGEE. V was clipped by 4 bases and J by 2 bases; unmatched bases: 7. The CDR3 runs to 15 residues. The CDR3 sequence is CASSPSSGGPYEQYF. CDR3 coding DNA: TGTGCCAGCAGCCCGAGTAGCGGGGGACCCTACGAGCAGTACTTC.

The chain employs TRBV28 and TRBJ2-6; D is undetermined. Germline V gives CDR1 MDHEN, CDR2 SYDVKM. There are 15 residues in the CDR3. Between the trimmed V and J ends, which lost 3 bases and 0 bases, there was a span of 6 bases. The CDR3 sequence is CASSLAGSGANVLTF. In DNA form, the CDR3 reads TGTGCCAGCAGTTTGGCCGGCTCTGGGGCCAACGTCCTGACTTTC.

This clonotype was seen only a few times. The V and J genes are TRBV7-2 and TRBJ2-1; the D gene is possibly TRBD2 (6 bases). V was cut by 1 base and J by 4 bases, with 11 bases left in between. The CDR3 consists of 15 residues. CDR1 is SGHTA, CDR2 FQGNSA, per germline. The CDR3 bases are TGTGCCAGCAGCTTAGTAGCGGATTCTTACAATGAGCAGTTCTTC. Protein: CASSLVADSYNEQFF.

V and J are TRBV7-9 and TRBJ1-3, with TRBD1 as a possible D gene (5 bases). V was pared by 1 base and J by 2 bases, with 9 bases between. The CDR3 sequence is 15 residues long. CDR1 is SEHNR and CDR2 is FQNEAQ in the germline V gene (reference sequence). The CDR3 DNA sequence: TGTGCCAGCAGCTTAGGGGCAGGGCCTGGAAACACCATATATTTT. This translates into CASSLGAGPGNTIYF. The complete variable domain, with remaining parts taken from reference TRBV7-9 and TRBJ1-3, reads DTGVSQNPRHKITKRGQNVTFRCDPISEHNRLYWYRQTLGQGPEFLTYFQNEAQLEKSRLLSDRFSAERPKGSFSTLEIQRTEQGDSAMYLCASSLGAGPGNTIYFGEGSWLTVV.

This clonotype was found a few times. The DNA for the CDR3 is TGTGCCAGCAGTAGGACTAGCGGGAGGGCAGAGACCCAGTACTTC. Its protein is CASSRTSGRAETQYF. This chain uses TRBV2 with TRBJ2-5, with TRBD2 matching over 15 bases. With 5 bases clipped from V and 4 bases from J, the junction kept 2 bases outside the gene matches. This CDR3 has 15 amino acids. Germline V gene data show CDR1 as SNHLY and CDR2 as FYNNEI.

This clonotype was observed many times. The rearrangement uses TRBV29-1 and TRBJ1-2; 9 nucleotides agree with TRBD1. The CDR3 is 11 residues long. V was pared by 4 bases and J by 6 bases, with 0 bases of the junction left unmatched. The germline gives CDR1 SQVTM, CDR2 ANQGSEA. CDR3 DNA: TGCAGCGTTGGGACAGGGGATGGCTACACCTTC. Translated, it gives CSVGTGDGYTF. The variable domain in full, completed from reference TRBV29-1 and TRBJ1-2, reads SAVISQKPSRDICQRGTSLTIQCQVDSQVTMMFWYRQQPGQSLTLIATANQGSEATYESGFVIDKFPISRPNLTFSTLTVSNMSPEDSSIYLCSVGTGDGYTFGSGTRLTVV.

This clonotype was observed a handful of times. CDR3 coding DNA: TGTGCCAGCAGTTATGGGGGGTTCTTCCAAGAGACCCAGTACTTC. Residues: CASSYGGFFQETQYF. J is TRBJ2-5 and V is TRBV6-5, with a weak D call TRBD2 (6 bases). CDR1 and CDR2 (germline): MNHEY, SVGAGI. This CDR3 is 15 amino acids long. Trimming left V 3 bases short and J 1 base short, with 12 bases between.

This clonotype appeared many times. V gene TRBV4-3 combines with J gene TRBJ2-7; D is unclear. This CDR3 has 15 residues. Looked up from germline, CDR1 is LGHNA and CDR2 is YSLEER. Trimming took 1 base from V and 7 from J, leaving 17 bases between them. The CDR3 is CASSQGTTSAMEQYF. CDR3 DNA sequence: TGCGCCAGCAGCCAAGGCACGACCTCGGCTATGGAGCAGTACTTC.

This clonotype was seen a handful of times. J is TRBJ2-5 and V is TRBV5-1, with D perhaps TRBD1 or TRBD2 (6 bases each). The CDR3 is 16 residues long. From germline, CDR1 is SGHRS and CDR2 YFSETQ. The V end was cut by 3 bases, the J end by 3 bases, with 18 bases between. The CDR3 DNA sequence: TGCGCCAGCAGCTCGGTGGGCGGAGGGGGAGAAGAGACCCAGTACTTC. Its translation is CASSSVGGGGEETQYF.

This clonotype was detected only a few times. The CDR3 DNA sequence: TGTGCCAGCAGCCCGGGACAGGGGAACTCTGGGGGGGCCAACGTCCTGACTTTC. It translates to CASSPGQGNSGGANVLTF. V gene TRBV7-2 combines with J gene TRBJ2-6; 10 nucleotides agree with TRBD1. Trimming removed 5 bases from V and 4 bases from J; junction bases left unmatched: 11. The CDR3 has 18 residues. Germline V CDR1 and CDR2: SGHTA, FQGNSA.

The chain carries TRBV5-1 and TRBJ1-6, with D tentatively TRBD1 (5 bases). This CDR3 comprises 13 residues. The V gene lost 3 bases and the J gene lost 8 bases, with 9 bases spanning the gap. CDR1 SGHRS and CDR2 YFSETQ come from the germline V gene. The CDR3 protein is CASSSQGDSPLHF. DNA of the CDR3: TGCGCCAGCAGCTCGCAAGGGGATTCACCCCTCCACTTT. Full variable domain (remainder filled in from reference TRBV5-1 and TRBJ1-6): KAGVTQTPRYLIKTRGQQVTLSCSPISGHRSVSWYQQTPGQGLQFLFEYFSETQRNKGNFPGRFSGRQFSNSRSEMNVSTLELGDSALYLCASSSQGDSPLHFGNGTRLTVT.

This clonotype was counted between two and nine times. CDR3 sequence reads: CATSPRGHPGGDEQFF. For the CDR3, the DNA is TGTGCCACCAGTCCTAGAGGTCACCCCGGCGGGGATGAGCAGTTCTTC. The chain uses TRBV24-1 and TRBJ2-1, with a possible D match to TRBD2 (6 bases). This CDR3 has 16 residues. Between the trimmed V and J ends, which lost 6 bases and 8 bases, there was a span of 22 bases. Germline V gene lookup returns CDR1 KGHDR and CDR2 SFDVKD.

This clonotype was recorded a few times. This chain links TRBV19 with TRBJ1-5, with D unresolved. Germline-derived CDR1 and CDR2 are LNHDA and SQIVND (reference sequence). The V and J ends lost 3 bases and 6 bases respectively, with 15 bases between them. The CDR3 sequence is 15 residues long. CDR3 DNA sequence: TGTGCCAGTAGTATTTTTTCCGGGGTCGGTCAGCCCCAGCATTTT. Translating gives CASSIFSGVGQPQHF.

The chain links TRBV2 to TRBJ1-1; D may be TRBD1 (5 bases). Trimming removed 2 bases from V and 3 bases from J, with 10 bases in between. The germline CDR1 and CDR2 sequences are SNHLY and FYNNEI. This CDR3 has 14 amino acids. In nucleotides, the CDR3 is TGTGCCAGCAGTGAAAGGGGCTTCGACACTGAAGCTTTCTTT. This gives the protein CASSERGFDTEAFF.

The chain's CDR3 is CASTNSGTGYQPQHF. The CDR3 nucleotides read TGTGCCAGTACGAATAGTGGGACAGGATATCAGCCCCAGCATTTT. The V and J genes are TRBV19 and TRBJ1-5; 8 bases are shared with TRBD1. CDR3 length equals 15 residues. V shed 7 bases, J shed 5 bases, and the junction held 10 bases outside the gene matches. Germline CDR1 and CDR2: LNHDA and SQIVND (reference sequence).

The rearrangement uses TRBV11-2 and TRBJ2-1; 8 bases are a match to TRBD1. The germline CDR1 and CDR2 sequences are SGHAT and FQNNGV. J gave up 2 bases and V 4 bases, and 7 bases lay outside the gene matches. There are 16 residues in the CDR3. In nucleotides, the CDR3 is TGTGCCAGCAGCTCCCGTCAGGGGGCACCCTACAATGAGCAGTTCTTC. Residues: CASSSRQGAPYNEQFF.

The chain uses TRBV2 and TRBJ2-1; TRBD2 matches at 10 bases. V was clipped by 5 bases and J by 4 bases; unmatched bases: 5. Per germline, CDR1 SNHLY and CDR2 FYNNEI. There are 15 residues in the CDR3. DNA for the CDR3: TGTGCCAGCAGTCCTAGCGGGGGAAATTACAATGAGCAGTTCTTC. It specifies CASSPSGGNYNEQFF.

In its sample, this clonotype was seen a few times. The chain employs TRBV10-3 and TRBJ2-7; 7 bases agree with TRBD1. With 6 bases clipped from V and 7 bases from J, the junction kept 6 bases outside the gene matches. The CDR3 runs 12 residues. Germline CDR1 is ENHRY and CDR2 is SYGVKD. The CDR3 here is CAISEGAREQYF. CDR3 in DNA: TGTGCCATCAGCGAGGGGGCGAGGGAGCAGTACTTC.

There are many counts of this clonotype. J is TRBJ1-5 and V is TRBV7-2; TRBD1 is a possible D gene (6 bases). Germline-derived CDR1 and CDR2 are SGHTA and FQGNSA. The CDR3 contains 14 residues. V shed 5 bases and J shed 6 bases, with 14 bases lying between them. Here the CDR3 DNA reads TGTGCCAGCAGCCCCCTAGGGGGGGGTCAGCCCCAGCATTTT. Amino acids: CASSPLGGGQPQHF.

This clonotype was picked up a small number of times. V usage is TRBV12-3 or TRBV12-4 and J usage is TRBJ2-3; unclear D gene. Trimming removed 3 bases from V and 0 bases from J, with 7 bases in between. This CDR3 region has 14 residues. The CDR3 DNA is TGTGCCAGCAGTTTTACAGCTAGCACAGATACGCAGTATTTT. This codes for CASSFTASTDTQYF.

This clonotype was found a few times. This chain uses TRBV6-2 or TRBV6-3 with TRBJ1-1; D is uncertain. Germline-derived CDR1 and CDR2 are MNHEY and SVGEGT. The CDR3 length is 11 residues. The ends were cut back, 7 bases at V and 2 bases at J, with 5 bases in the middle. CDR3: CASTANTEAFF. For the CDR3, the DNA is TGTGCCAGCACCGCCAACACTGAAGCTTTCTTT.

In this sample, this clonotype turned up a few times. V is TRBV7-9 and J is TRBJ2-3; no firm D call. Germline values: CDR1 SEHNR, CDR2 FQNEAQ (reference sequence). V lost 7 bases and J lost 4, with 15 bases in between. The CDR3 has 14 amino acids. The chain's CDR3 is CASTSFMEADTQYF. In DNA, the CDR3 is TGTGCCAGCACCTCATTTATGGAAGCAGATACGCAGTATTTT.

This clonotype showed up just a few times. The V call is TRBV6-1, the J call TRBJ1-1; unclear D gene. The germline CDR1 and CDR2 sequences are MNHNS and SASEGT. The germline V and J ends were trimmed by 10 bases and 3 bases, with 15 bases remaining between them. The CDR3 runs to 13 residues. The CDR3 DNA sequence: TGTGCCACCCACGGCCGAGATTACACTGAAGCTTTCTTT. Protein sequence: CATHGRDYTEAFF.

This clonotype turned up a few times. The chain has TRBV19 and TRBJ2-2; 7 bases line up with TRBD1. J lost 6 bases, V lost 4 bases, and 5 bases had no gene match. The germline V gene encodes CDR1 LNHDA and CDR2 SQIVND (reference sequence). The CDR3 totals 14 residues. CDR3 sequence reads: CASSTLQGSGELFF. The DNA of the CDR3 is TGTGCCAGTAGTACCTTACAGGGGTCCGGGGAGCTGTTTTTT.

This clonotype was counted many times. The chain is built from TRBV20-1 and TRBJ2-3, with D perhaps TRBD1 (5 bases). Germline CDR1 is DFQATT and CDR2 is SNEGSKA (reference sequence). There are 12 residues in the CDR3. With 4 bases removed from V and 6 bases from J, the gap between germline ends came to 11 bases. CDR3: CSATLGVDTQYF. DNA for the CDR3: TGCAGTGCTACTCTAGGGGTGGATACGCAGTATTTT.